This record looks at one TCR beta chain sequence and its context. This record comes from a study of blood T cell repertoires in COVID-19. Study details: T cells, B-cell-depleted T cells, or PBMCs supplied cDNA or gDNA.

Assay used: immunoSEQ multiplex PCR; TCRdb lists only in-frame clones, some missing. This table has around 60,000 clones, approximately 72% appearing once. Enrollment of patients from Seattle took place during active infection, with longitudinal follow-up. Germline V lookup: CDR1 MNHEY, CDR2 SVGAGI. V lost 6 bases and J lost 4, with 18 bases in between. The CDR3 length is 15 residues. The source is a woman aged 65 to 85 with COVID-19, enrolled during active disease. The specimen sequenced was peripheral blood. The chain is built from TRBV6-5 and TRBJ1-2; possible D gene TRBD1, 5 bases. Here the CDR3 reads CASSPTPRALYGYTF. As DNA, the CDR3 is TGTGCCAGCAGCCCAACCCCCAGGGCCCTCTATGGCTACACCTTC.